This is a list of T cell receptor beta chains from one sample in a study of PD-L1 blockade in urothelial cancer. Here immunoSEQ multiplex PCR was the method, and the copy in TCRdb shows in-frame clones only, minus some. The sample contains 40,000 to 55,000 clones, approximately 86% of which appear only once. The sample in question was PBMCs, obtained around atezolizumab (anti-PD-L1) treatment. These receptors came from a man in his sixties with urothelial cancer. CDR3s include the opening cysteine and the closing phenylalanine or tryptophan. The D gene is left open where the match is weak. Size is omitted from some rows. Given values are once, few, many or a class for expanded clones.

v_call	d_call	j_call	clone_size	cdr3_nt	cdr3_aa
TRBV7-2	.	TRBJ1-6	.	TGTGCCAGCAGCTTGCCTAATAATTCACCCCTCCACTTT	CASSLPNNSPLHF
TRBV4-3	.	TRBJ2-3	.	TGCGCCAGCAGCTACCGGGACAATTCAGATACGCAGTATTTT	CASSYRDNSDTQYF
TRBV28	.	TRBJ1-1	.	TGTGCCAGCAGCCGAACAGGGAGGGACACTGAAGCTTTCTTT	CASSRTGRDTEAFF
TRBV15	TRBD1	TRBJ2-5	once	TGTGCCACCAGCATCGACAGGGGGCCAGAGACCCAGTACTTC	CATSIDRGPETQYF
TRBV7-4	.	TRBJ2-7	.	TGTGCCAGCAGCTTAGGCGGAGGGGCAGTAAGTTCCGAGCAGTACTTC	CASSLGGGAVSSEQYF
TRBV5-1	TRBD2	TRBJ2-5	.	TGCGCCAGCAGCCTGGGACTAGCGGGGGGGATGTACCAAGAGACCCAGTACTTC	CASSLGLAGGMYQETQYF
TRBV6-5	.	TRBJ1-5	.	TGTGCCAGCAGTTACCCTCCCGCCCAGCATTTT	CASSYPPAQHF
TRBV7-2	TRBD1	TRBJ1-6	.	TGTGCCAGCAGCCAACAGGGGGCAAATAATTCACCCCTCCACTTT	CASSQQGANNSPLHF
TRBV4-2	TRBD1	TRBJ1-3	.	TGTGCCAGCAGTTACGTGACAGGGGACGGAAACACCATATATTTT	CASSYVTGDGNTIYF
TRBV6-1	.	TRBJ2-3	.	TGTGCCAGCAGGGAGGGCGGGAACACAGATACGCAGTATTTT	CASREGGNTDTQYF
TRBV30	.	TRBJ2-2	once	TGTGCCTGGAGAAGGACGTCTGAGGGCGGGGAGCTGTTTTTT	CAWRRTSEGGELFF
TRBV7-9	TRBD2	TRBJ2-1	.	TGTGCCAGCAGCTTGGGACGGGGCCTAAGCGGGGGATCCTACAATGAGCAGTTCTTC	CASSLGRGLSGGSYNEQFF
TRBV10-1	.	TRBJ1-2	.	TGCGCCAGCAGTGACAGGGGTGATGGCTACACCTTC	CASSDRGDGYTF
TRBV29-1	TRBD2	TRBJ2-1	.	TGCAGCGTTTTCGGACTAGCGGGGGGGCAATCGAAATTTAATGAGCAGTTCTTC	CSVFGLAGGQSKFNEQFF
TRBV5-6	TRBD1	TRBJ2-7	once	TGTGCCAGCAGCTTTGGCCAGGGGGTCTACGAGCAGTACTTC	CASSFGQGVYEQYF
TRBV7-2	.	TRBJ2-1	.	TGTGCCAGCAGCCCTCTCTACAATGAGCAGTTCTTC	CASSPLYNEQFF
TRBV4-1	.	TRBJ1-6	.	TGCGCCAGCAGCCAAGATAAGGGGATAAATTCACCCCTCCACTTT	CASSQDKGINSPLHF
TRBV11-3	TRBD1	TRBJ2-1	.	TGTGCCAGCAGCTTACAGGGGGATGAGCAGTTCTTC	CASSLQGDEQFF
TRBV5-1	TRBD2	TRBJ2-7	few	TGCGCCAGCAGCCTAAGTTGGGCGGGACTAGCGGGGTCACCATACGAGCAGTACTTC	CASSLSWAGLAGSPYEQYF
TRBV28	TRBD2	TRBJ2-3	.	TGTGCCAGCAGTTTTCTGGGAGGGACTAGCGGGGGGACGCCTTATACGCAGTATTTT	CASSFLGGTSGGTPYTQYF
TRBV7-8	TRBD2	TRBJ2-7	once	TGTGCCAGCAGCTTAGCTGGACTAGCCGTCTACGAGCAGTACTTC	CASSLAGLAVYEQYF
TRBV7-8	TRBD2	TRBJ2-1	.	TGTGCCAGCAGCTTAGGAGCGGGGGTATACAATGAGCAGTTCTTC	CASSLGAGVYNEQFF
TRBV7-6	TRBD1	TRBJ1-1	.	TGTGCCAGCAGCTCCTCCCGGGACAGGGTAATGGGACCTGAAGCTTTCTTT	CASSSSRDRVMGPEAFF
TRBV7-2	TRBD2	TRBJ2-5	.	TGTGCCAGCAGCCCCAGGACTAGCGGGGGGTACGGGACCCAGTACTTC	CASSPRTSGGYGTQYF
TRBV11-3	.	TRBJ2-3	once	TGTGCCAGCAGCTTAGGGGCCCAAGTGGAAGATACGCAGTATTTT	CASSLGAQVEDTQYF
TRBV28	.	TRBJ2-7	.	TGTGCCAGCAGACTAGCCGCCGATAAACTTTCCTTC	CASRLAADKLSF
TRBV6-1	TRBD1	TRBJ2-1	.	TGTGCCCTGAGGACAGGGCACAATGAGCAGTTCTTC	CALRTGHNEQFF
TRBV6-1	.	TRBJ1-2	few	TGTGCCAGCTCCGATATTACCGGGATCACGGGTGGCTACACCTTC	CASSDITGITGGYTF
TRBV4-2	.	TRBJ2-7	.	TGTGCCAGCAGCCAAGATTTGAGGCAATCCTACGAGCAGTACTTC	CASSQDLRQSYEQYF
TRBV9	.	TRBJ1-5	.	TGTGCCAGCAGCGAGGACAGTAGCAATCAGCCCCAGCATTTT	CASSEDSSNQPQHF
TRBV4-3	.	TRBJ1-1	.	TGCGCCAGCAGCCAAGACCCTTACGGTGGCGGGACTGAAGCTTTCTTT	CASSQDPYGGGTEAFF
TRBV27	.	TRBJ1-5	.	TGTGCCAGCAGTTTTGTTGGGGGAGGGCAGCCCCAGCATTTT	CASSFVGGGQPQHF
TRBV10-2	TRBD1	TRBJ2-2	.	TGCGCCAGCAGTTCGGTAATGACAGGGGGGTACACCGGGGAGCTGTTTTTT	CASSSVMTGGYTGELFF
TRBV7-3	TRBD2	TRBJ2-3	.	TGTGCCAGCAGCTTAATCGGGACTAGCGGTAATACGCAGTATTTT	CASSLIGTSGNTQYF
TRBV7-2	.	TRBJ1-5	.	TGTGCCAGCAGCCTAGAGTGGGGCAGGGGTCAGCCCCAGCATTTT	CASSLEWGRGQPQHF
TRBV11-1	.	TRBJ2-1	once	TGTGCCAGCACCTCGCCTAAAAGCTACAATGAGCAGTTCTTC	CASTSPKSYNEQFF
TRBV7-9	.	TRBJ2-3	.	TGTGCCAGCAGCTTATCCGTAGCTAGCACAGATACGCAGTATTTT	CASSLSVASTDTQYF
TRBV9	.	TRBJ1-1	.	TGTGCCAGCAGCGTAGCCATGAACACTGAAGCTTTCTTT	CASSVAMNTEAFF
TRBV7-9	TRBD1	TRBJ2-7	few	TGTGCCAGCAGCTCGGACAGGGTTACCACCTACGAGCAGTACTTC	CASSSDRVTTYEQYF
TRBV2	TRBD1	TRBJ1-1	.	TGTGCCAGCAGTCCTTGGCGGGACAGTGTCACTGAAGCTTTCTTT	CASSPWRDSVTEAFF
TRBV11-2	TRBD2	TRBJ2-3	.	TGTGCCAGCAGCCAAACTACCAGTGGGGGGGGCACAGATACGCAGTATTTT	CASSQTTSGGGTDTQYF
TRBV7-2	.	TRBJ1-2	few	TGTGCCAGCAGCTTAGGGCCGGGGAACTATGGCTACACCTTC	CASSLGPGNYGYTF
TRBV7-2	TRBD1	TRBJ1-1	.	TGTGCCAGCAGCTTCGGGACAGGGGGCACTGAAGCTTTCTTT	CASSFGTGGTEAFF
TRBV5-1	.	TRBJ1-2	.	TGCGCCAGCAGGTCCCCGGGTGACTATGGCTACACCTTC	CASRSPGDYGYTF
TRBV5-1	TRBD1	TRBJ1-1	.	TGCGCCAGCCGGAGACAGGGGTCTATAATGAACACTGAAGCTTTCTTT	CASRRQGSIMNTEAFF
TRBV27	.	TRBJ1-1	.	TGTGCCAGCAGTTTTTCCAGGCAGAACACTGAAGCTTTCTTT	CASSFSRQNTEAFF
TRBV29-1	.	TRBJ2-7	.	TGCAGCGTAGGGGACACTTCCCTCGGGCAGTACTTC	CSVGDTSLGQYF
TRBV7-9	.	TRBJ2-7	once	TGTGCCAGCAGCTCCCCCTGGGCCAACGAGCAGTACTTC	CASSSPWANEQYF
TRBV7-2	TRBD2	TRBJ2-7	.	TGTGCCAGCAGCTTACTAGCGGGGGGGCCGGGGGAGCAGTACTTC	CASSLLAGGPGEQYF
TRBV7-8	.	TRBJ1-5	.	TGTGCCAGCAGCCGATCGGGGGGGGCCTATAGCAATCAGCCCCAGCATTTT	CASSRSGGAYSNQPQHF
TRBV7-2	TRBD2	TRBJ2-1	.	TGTGCCAGCAGCTTGCTGCTAGCGGGGTACAATGAGCAGTTCTTC	CASSLLLAGYNEQFF
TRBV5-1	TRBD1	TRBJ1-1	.	TGCGCCAGCAGCTTGGCGGGGGACAGGGGGTGGATGTTCATGAACACTGAAGCTTTCTTT	CASSLAGDRGWMFMNTEAFF
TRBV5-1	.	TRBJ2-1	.	TGCGCCAGCAGCTTACAGGGTATAATGAATGAGCAGTTCTTC	CASSLQGIMNEQFF
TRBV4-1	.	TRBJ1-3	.	TGCGCCAGCAGCCTAACTGACAGGTCTGGAAACACCATATATTTT	CASSLTDRSGNTIYF
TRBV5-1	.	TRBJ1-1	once	TGCGCCAGCAGCTTGGGGCTGGTTTCGAACACTGAAGCTTTCTTT	CASSLGLVSNTEAFF
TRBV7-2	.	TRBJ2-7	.	TGTGCCAGCAGCCTTGTGGAGTTCGGCTCCTACGAGCAGTACTTC	CASSLVEFGSYEQYF
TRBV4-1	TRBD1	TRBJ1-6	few	TGCGCCAGCAGCCTTAGACAGGGGAGTTCACCCCTCCACTTT	CASSLRQGSSPLHF
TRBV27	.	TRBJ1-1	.	TGTGCCAGCAGTTCCGCCGGGAAAGTAAGAGCTTTCTTT	CASSSAGKVRAFF
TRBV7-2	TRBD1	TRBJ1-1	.	TGTGCCAGCAGCCCGGACAGGCGGAACACTGAAGCTTTCTTT	CASSPDRRNTEAFF
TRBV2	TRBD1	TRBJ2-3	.	TGTGCCAGCAGTGACTCGACAGGGGGCTTCACAGATACGCAGTATTTT	CASSDSTGGFTDTQYF